The TCR beta chain under discussion was sequenced for a study of cytomegalovirus exposure and HLA in healthy donors. General observations from the study: TCR beta V- and J-gene trimming, according to a later analysis, was linked to a missense DCLRE1C variant. The analysis excluded some indistinguishable V segments, including TRBV6-2 and TRBV6-3. TCR association rates varied by HLA locus in a later analysis, with DRB1 highest and HLA-C lowest. Among TCR beta chains of equal frequency, HLA-associated ones were more clonally expanded in a later analysis.

The PCR made use of 60 Vbeta and 13 Jbeta primers. This table comes from immunoSEQ multiplex PCR, and its TCRdb copy is limited to in-frame clones, with some not included. The repertoire holds some 100,000 clones, with roughly 79% as singletons. Comments on this clone: Its matching antigen is unknown.

V lost 7 bases to trimming and J lost 5 bases, with 8 bases between them. This CDR3 comprises 11 residues. In germline, CDR1 is MGHRA, CDR2 YSYEKL. This clonotype originated in a woman aged 40 to 55 in good health and CMV-seronegative. This sequence joins TRBV4-1 and TRBJ1-1; D gene ambiguous. Material for sequencing was PBMCs. The CDR3 DNA reads TGCGCCAGCACCAGCAGGACTGAAGCTTTCTTT. Its translation is CASTSRTEAFF.